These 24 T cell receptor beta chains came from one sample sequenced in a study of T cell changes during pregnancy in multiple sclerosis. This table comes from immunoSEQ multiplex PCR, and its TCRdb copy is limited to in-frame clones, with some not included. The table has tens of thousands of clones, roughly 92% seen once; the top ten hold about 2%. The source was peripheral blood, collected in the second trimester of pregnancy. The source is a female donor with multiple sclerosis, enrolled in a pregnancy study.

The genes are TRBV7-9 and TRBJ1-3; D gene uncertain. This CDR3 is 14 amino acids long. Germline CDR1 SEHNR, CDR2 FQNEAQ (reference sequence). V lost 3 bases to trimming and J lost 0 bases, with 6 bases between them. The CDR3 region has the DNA TGTGCCAGCAGCTTGGGGAGCTCTGGAAACACCATATATTTT. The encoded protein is CASSLGSSGNTIYF.

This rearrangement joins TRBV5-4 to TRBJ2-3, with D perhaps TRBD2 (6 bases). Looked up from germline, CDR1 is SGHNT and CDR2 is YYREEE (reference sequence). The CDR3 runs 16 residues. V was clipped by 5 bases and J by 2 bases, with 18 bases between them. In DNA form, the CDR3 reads TGTGCCAGCAGATCCGGGGTTAGCGGAATCACAGATACGCAGTATTTT. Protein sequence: CASRSGVSGITDTQYF.

In DNA, the CDR3 is TGTGCCAGCAGTCGTAGAACGAACACCGGGGAGCTGTTTTTT. It encodes CASSRRTNTGELFF. The chain links TRBV9 to TRBJ2-2; D not certain. Germline V CDR1 and CDR2: SGDLS, YYNGEE. V was cut by 5 bases and J by 0 bases, with 8 bases left in between. There are 14 residues in the CDR3. Full variable domain (remainder filled in from reference TRBV9 and TRBJ2-2): DSGVTQTPKHLITATGQRVTLRCSPRSGDLSVYWYQQSLDQGLQFLIQYYNGEERAKGNILERFSAQQFPDLHSELNLSSLELGDSALYFCASSRRTNTGELFFGEGSRLTVL.

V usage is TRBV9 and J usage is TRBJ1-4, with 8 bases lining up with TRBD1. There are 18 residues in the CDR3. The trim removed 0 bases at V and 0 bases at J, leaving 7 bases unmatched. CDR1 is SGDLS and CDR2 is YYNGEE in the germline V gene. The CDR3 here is CASSVGDRGLPTNEKLFF. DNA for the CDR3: TGTGCCAGCAGCGTAGGCGACAGGGGTTTGCCAACTAATGAAAAACTGTTTTTT. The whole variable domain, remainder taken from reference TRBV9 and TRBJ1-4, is DSGVTQTPKHLITATGQRVTLRCSPRSGDLSVYWYQQSLDQGLQFLIQYYNGEERAKGNILERFSAQQFPDLHSELNLSSLELGDSALYFCASSVGDRGLPTNEKLFFGSGTQLSVL.

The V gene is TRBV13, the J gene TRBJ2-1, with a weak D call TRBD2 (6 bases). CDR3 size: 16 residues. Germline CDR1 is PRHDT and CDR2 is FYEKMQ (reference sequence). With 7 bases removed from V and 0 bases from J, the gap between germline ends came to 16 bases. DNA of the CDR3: TGTGCCAGCACCTTCAGACTAGTGAGCTCCTACAATGAGCAGTTCTTC. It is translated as CASTFRLVSSYNEQFF.

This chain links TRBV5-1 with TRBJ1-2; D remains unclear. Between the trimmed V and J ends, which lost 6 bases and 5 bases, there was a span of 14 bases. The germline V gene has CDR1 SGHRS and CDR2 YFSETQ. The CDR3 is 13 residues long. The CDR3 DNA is TGCGCCAGCACTTCTCTTACGGGGTATGGCTACACCTTC. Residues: CASTSLTGYGYTF.

This CDR3 is CASSLDVGGGYEQYF. CDR3 DNA: TGTGCCAGCAGCTTAGATGTGGGAGGGGGGTACGAGCAGTACTTC. This rearrangement joins TRBV7-6 to TRBJ2-7; tentative D call: TRBD2 (7 bases). The CDR3 is made up of 15 amino acids. V lost 1 base, J lost 4 bases, and 14 bases lay in between. The germline gives CDR1 SGHVS, CDR2 FNYEAQ.

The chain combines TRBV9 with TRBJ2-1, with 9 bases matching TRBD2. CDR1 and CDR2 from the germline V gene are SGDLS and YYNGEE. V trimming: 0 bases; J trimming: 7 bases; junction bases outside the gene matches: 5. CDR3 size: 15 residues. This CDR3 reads CASSVDPAGGNEQFF. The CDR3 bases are TGTGCCAGCAGCGTAGATCCAGCGGGGGGAAATGAGCAGTTCTTC.

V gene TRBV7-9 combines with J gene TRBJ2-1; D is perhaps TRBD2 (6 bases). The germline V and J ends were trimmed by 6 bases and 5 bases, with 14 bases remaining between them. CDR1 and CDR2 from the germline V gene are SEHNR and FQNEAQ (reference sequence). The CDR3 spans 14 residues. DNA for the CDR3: TGTGCCAGCAGTTCCGGGACTCACAACAATGAGCAGTTCTTC. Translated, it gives CASSSGTHNNEQFF.

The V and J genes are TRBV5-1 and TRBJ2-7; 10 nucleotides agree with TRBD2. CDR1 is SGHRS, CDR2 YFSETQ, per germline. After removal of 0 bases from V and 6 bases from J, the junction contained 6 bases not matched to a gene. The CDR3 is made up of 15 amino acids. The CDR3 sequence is CASSLEGAGGREQYF. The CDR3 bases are TGCGCCAGCAGCTTGGAAGGAGCGGGGGGGCGCGAGCAGTACTTC.

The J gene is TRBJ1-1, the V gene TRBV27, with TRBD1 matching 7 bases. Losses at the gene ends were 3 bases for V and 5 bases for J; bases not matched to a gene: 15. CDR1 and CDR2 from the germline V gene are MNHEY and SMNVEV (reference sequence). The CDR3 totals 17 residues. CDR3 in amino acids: CASSLGQLPIPQTEAFF. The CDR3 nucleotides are TGTGCCAGCAGTTTGGGACAGCTCCCCATACCCCAGACTGAAGCTTTCTTT.

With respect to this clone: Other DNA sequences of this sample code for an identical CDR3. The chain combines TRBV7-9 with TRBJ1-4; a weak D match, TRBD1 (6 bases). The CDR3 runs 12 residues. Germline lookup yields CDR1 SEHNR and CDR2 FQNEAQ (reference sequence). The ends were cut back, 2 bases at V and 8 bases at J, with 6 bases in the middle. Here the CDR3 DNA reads TGTGCCAGCAGCTTAACAGGGGAAAAACTGTTTTTT. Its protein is CASSLTGEKLFF.

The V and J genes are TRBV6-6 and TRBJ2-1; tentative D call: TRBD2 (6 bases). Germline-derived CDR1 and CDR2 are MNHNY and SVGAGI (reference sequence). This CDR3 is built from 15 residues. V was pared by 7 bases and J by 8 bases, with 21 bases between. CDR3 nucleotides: TGTGCCAGCACCAAAGGAGGGGCCCAGATGTATGAGCAGTTCTTC. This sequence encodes CASTKGGAQMYEQFF.

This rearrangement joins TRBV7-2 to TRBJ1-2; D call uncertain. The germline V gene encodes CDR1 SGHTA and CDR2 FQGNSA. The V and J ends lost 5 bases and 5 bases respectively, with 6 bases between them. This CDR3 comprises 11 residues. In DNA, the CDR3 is TGTGCCAGCAGCACTCGTTATGGCTACACCTTC. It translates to CASSTRYGYTF.

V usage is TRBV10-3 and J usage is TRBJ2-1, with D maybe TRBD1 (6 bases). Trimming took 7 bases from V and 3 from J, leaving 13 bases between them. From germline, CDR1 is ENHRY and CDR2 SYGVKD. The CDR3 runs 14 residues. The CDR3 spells CAITRTADYNEQFF. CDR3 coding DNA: TGTGCCATCACCCGGACAGCCGACTACAATGAGCAGTTCTTC.

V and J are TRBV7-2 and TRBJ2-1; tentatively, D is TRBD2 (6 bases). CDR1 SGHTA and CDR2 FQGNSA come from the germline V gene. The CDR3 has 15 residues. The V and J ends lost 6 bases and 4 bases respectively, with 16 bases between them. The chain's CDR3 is CASRPAGLDYNEQFF. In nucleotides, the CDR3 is TGTGCCAGCAGACCCGCGGGACTGGATTACAATGAGCAGTTCTTC.

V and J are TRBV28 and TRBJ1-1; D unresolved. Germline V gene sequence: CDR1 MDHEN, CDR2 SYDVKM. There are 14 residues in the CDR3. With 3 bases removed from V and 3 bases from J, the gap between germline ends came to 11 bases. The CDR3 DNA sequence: TGTGCCAGCAGTTTTGAGGTATTTCACACTGAAGCTTTCTTT. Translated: CASSFEVFHTEAFF.

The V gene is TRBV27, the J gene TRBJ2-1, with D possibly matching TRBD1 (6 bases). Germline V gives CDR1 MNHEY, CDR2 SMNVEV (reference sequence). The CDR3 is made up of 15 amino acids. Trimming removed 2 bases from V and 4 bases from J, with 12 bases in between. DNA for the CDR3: TGTGCCAGCAGTTTAATCTGGGGGCAATACAATGAGCAGTTCTTC. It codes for CASSLIWGQYNEQFF.

The CDR3 loop is CASSTTSVLSYEQYF. DNA for the CDR3: TGTGCCAGCAGCACCACTAGCGTTCTATCCTACGAGCAGTACTTC. The chain is built from TRBV7-2 and TRBJ2-7; the match to TRBD2 covers 7 bases. The CDR3 length is 15 residues. J was trimmed by 1 base and V by 5 bases; bases with no gene match: 8. Germline V CDR1 and CDR2: SGHTA, FQGNSA.

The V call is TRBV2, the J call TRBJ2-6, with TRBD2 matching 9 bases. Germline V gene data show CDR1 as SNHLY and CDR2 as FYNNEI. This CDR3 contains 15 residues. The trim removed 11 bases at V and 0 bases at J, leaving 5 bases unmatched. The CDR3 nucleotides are TGTGCCGGAAAGCGGGGGGTCTCTGGGGCCAACGTCCTGACTTTC. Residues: CAGKRGVSGANVLTF.

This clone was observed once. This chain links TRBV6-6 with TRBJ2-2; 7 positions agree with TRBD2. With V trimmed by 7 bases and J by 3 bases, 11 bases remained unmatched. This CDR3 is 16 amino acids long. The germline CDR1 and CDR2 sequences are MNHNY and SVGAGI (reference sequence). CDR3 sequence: CASIYTREEDTGELFF. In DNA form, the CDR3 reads TGTGCCAGCATATACACCCGGGAGGAGGACACCGGGGAGCTGTTTTTT.

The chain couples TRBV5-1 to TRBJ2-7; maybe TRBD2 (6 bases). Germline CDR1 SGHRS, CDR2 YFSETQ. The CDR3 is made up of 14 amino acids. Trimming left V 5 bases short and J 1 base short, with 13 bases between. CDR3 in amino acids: CASRDVSGSYEQYF. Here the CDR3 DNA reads TGCGCCAGCAGGGACGTTAGCGGATCCTACGAGCAGTACTTC.

CDR3 in DNA: TGTGCCTGGAGATTCGTTAATTCACCCCTCCACTTT. Its translation: CAWRFVNSPLHF. The chain couples TRBV30 to TRBJ1-6; D not resolved. Deletions cut 3 bases from V and 6 bases from J, with 6 bases between. CDR1 GTSNPN and CDR2 SVGIG come from the germline V gene (reference sequence). This CDR3 contains 12 residues.

The CDR3 loop reads CASTPGRGVFGYTF. In DNA form, the CDR3 reads TGTGCCAGTACCCCCGGCAGGGGGGTTTTCGGCTACACCTTC. The rearrangement joins TRBV19 to TRBJ1-2; 7 nucleotides match TRBD1. The J segment lost 8 bases and the V segment lost 7 bases, leaving 13 bases of the junction unmatched. Germline-derived CDR1 and CDR2 are LNHDA and SQIVND (reference sequence). The CDR3 extends over 14 amino acids.